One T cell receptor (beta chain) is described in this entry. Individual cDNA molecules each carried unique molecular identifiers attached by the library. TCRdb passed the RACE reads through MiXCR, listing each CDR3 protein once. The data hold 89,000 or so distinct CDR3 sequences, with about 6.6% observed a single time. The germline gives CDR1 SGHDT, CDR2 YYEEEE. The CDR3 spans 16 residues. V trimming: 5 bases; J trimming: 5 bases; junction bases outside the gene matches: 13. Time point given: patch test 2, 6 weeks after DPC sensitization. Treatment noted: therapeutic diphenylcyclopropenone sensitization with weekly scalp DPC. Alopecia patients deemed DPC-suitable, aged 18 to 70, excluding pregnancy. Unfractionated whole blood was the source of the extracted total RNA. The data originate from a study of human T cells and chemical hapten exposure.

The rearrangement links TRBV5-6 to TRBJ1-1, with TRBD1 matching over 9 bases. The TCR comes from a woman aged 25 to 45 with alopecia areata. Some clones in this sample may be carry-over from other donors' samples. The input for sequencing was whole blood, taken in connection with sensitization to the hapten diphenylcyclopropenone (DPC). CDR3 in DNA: TGTGCCAGCAGTTGGGGGACAGGGAAATTCCGGACTGAAGCTTTCTTT. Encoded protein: CASSWGTGKFRTEAFF.